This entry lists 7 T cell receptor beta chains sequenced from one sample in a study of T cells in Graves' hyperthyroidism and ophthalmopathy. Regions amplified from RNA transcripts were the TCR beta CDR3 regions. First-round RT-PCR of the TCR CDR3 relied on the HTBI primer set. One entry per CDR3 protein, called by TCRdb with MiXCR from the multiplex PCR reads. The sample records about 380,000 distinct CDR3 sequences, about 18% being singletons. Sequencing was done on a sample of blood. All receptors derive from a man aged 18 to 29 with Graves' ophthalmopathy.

CDR3 residues: CSAPGGGTSGVNEQFF. In DNA form, the CDR3 reads TGCAGTGCTCCAGGTGGAGGGACTAGCGGAGTCAATGAGCAGTTCTTC. The chain joins TRBV20-1 to TRBJ2-1; TRBD2 matches 11 bases. V was clipped by 5 bases and J by 6 bases; unmatched bases: 12. This CDR3 contains 16 residues. Germline CDR1 reads DFQATT; CDR2 reads SNEGSKA (reference sequence).

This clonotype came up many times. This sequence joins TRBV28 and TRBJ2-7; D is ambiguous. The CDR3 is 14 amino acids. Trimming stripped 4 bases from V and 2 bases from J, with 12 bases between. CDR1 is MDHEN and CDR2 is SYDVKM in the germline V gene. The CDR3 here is CASSSESLAYEQYF. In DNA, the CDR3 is TGTGCCAGCAGTTCCGAGTCCCTGGCCTACGAGCAGTACTTC.

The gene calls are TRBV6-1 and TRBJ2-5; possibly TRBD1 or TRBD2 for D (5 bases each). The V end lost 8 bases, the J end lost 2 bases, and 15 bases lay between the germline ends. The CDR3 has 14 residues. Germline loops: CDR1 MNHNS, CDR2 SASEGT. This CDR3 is CASEGRPAQETQYF. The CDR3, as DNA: TGTGCCAGCGAGGGACGGCCAGCACAAGAGACCCAGTACTTC.

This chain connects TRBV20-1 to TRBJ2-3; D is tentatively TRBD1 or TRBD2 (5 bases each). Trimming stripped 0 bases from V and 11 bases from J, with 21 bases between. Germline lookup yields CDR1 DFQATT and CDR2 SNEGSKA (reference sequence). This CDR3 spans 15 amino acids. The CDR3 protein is CSARDRGASQWVQYF. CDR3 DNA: TGCAGTGCTAGAGATAGAGGGGCCTCCCAATGGGTGCAGTATTTT.

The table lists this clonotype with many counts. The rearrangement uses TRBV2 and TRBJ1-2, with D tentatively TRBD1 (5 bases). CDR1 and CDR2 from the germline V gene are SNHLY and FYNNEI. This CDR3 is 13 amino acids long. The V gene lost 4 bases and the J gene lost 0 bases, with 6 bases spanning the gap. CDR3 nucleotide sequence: TGTGCCAGCAGTGTGGGGGCTAACTATGGCTACACCTTC. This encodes CASSVGANYGYTF.

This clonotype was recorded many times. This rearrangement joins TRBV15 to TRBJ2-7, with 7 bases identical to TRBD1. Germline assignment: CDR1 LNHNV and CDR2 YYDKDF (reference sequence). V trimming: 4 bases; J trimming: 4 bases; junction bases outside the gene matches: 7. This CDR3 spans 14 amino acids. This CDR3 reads CATSTRQGEYEQYF. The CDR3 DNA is TGTGCCACCAGCACCAGACAGGGTGAATACGAGCAGTACTTC.

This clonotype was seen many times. The CDR3 sequence is CASTPRGRVPYEQYF. Here the CDR3 DNA reads TGTGCCAGCACCCCGAGGGGTCGGGTGCCCTACGAGCAGTACTTC. V is TRBV6-8 and J is TRBJ2-7, with D perhaps TRBD1 or TRBD2 (5 bases each). The CDR3 length is 15 residues. Per the germline V gene, CDR1 is MNHGY and CDR2 is SAAAGT. The V gene lost 7 bases and the J gene lost 2 bases, with 18 bases spanning the gap.